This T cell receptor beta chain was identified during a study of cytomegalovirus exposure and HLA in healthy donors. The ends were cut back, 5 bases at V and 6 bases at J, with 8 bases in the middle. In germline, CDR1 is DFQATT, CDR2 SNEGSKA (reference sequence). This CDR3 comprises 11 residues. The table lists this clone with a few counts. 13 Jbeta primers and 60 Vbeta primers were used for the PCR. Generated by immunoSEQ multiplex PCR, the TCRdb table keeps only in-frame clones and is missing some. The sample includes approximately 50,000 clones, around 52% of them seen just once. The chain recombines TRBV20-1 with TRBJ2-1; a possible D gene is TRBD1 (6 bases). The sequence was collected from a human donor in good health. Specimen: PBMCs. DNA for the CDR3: TGCAGTGCTGCAGGGGTCAATGAGCAGTTCTTC. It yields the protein CSAAGVNEQFF.